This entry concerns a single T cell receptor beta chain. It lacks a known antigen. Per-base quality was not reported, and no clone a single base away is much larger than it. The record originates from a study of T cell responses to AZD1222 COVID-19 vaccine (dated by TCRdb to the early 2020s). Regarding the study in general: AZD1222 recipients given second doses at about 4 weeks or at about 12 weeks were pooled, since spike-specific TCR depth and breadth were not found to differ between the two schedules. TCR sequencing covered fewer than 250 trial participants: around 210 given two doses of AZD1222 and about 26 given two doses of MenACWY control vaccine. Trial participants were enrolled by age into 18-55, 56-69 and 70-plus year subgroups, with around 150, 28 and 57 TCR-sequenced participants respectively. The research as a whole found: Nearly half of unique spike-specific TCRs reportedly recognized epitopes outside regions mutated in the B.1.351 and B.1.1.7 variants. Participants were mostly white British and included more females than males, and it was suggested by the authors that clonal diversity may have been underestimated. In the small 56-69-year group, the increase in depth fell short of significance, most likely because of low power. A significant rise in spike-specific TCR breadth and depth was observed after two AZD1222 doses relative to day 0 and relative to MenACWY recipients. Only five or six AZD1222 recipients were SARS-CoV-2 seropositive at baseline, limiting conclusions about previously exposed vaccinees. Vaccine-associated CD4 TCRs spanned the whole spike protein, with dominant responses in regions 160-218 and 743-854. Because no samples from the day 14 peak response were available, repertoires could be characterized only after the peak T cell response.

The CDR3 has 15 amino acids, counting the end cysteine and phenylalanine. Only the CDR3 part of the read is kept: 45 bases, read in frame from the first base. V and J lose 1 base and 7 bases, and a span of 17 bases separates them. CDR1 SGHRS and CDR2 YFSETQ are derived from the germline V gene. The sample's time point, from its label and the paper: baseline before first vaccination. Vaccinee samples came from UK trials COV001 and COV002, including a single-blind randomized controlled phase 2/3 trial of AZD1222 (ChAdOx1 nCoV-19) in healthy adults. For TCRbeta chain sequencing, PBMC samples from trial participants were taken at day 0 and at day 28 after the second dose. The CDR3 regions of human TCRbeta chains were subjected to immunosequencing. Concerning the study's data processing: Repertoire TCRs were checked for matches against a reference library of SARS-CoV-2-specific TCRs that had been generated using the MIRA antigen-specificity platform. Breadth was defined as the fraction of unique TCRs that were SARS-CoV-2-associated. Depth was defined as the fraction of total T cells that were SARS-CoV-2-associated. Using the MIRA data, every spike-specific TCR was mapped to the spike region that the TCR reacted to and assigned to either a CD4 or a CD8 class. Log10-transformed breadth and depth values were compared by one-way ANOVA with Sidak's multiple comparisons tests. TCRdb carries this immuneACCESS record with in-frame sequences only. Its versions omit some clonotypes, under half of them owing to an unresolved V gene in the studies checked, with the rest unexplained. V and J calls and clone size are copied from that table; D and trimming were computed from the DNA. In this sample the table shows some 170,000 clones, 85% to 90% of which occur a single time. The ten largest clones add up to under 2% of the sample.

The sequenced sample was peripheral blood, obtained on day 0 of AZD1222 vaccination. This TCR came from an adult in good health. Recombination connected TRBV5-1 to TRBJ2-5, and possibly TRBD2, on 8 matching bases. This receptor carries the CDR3 CASSLSGGGPMTQYF. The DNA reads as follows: TGCGCCAGCAGCTTGTCGGGAGGGGGCCCCATGACCCAGTACTTC.